By sample share, the clone carrying this TCR beta chain is medium-sized. Antigen specificity is unknown. A single record per CDR3 protein comes from TCRdb applying MiXCR to the multiplex PCR reads. This sample yields fewer than 25,000 distinct CDR3 sequences, of which roughly 40% are seen a single time; approximately 25% belongs to the top ten. This CDR3 is built from 12 residues. Trimming took 8 bases from V and 2 from J, leaving 9 bases between them. The germline CDR1 and CDR2 sequences are SGHTA and FQGNSA. This sample is part of a study of breast tumors, draining lymph nodes, adjacent tissues. Overall study results and limits: Tumors had less TCR diversity than lymph nodes, more than nontumor tissue.

This clonotype was obtained from a female donor with breast cancer. Some clones in this sample may be carry-over from other donors' samples. Material: breast tumor tissue. The J gene is TRBJ2-5, the V gene TRBV7-2, with D tentatively TRBD1 or TRBD2 (5 bases each). The CDR3, as DNA: TGTGCCAGCGGGGACCCACAAGAGACCCAGTACTTC. This gives the protein CASGDPQETQYF.